The 19 T cell receptor beta chains listed next were all sequenced from one sample in a study of CD8+ T cells in alopecia areata. Sequencing used cDNA as its template, made by extracting RNA and reverse transcribing it. Sequencing used immunoSEQ multiplex PCR; TCRdb keeps in-frame clones, though not all of them. The sample shows more than 95,000 clones, 45% to 50% of them seen only once. The sample was NKG2D-low CD8+ T cells sorted from blood. These receptors all stem from a human donor with alopecia areata.

This clone was recorded a few times. The chain combines TRBV5-4 with TRBJ2-7; no clear D. This CDR3 comprises 14 residues. The ends were cut back, 0 bases at V and 0 bases at J, with 7 bases in the middle. Germline V gene sequence: CDR1 SGHNT, CDR2 YYREEE (reference sequence). CDR3 protein: CASSLGGPSYEQYF. As DNA, the CDR3 is TGTGCCAGCAGCTTGGGTGGGCCCTCCTACGAGCAGTACTTC.

This clone came up once. The CDR3 sequence: CASSLGVENEQYF. The CDR3 nucleotides are TGTGCCAGCAGCTTAGGCGTTGAGAACGAGCAGTACTTC. V and J are TRBV13 and TRBJ2-7, with D hard to call. This CDR3 contains 13 residues. Per the germline V gene, CDR1 is PRHDT and CDR2 is FYEKMQ (reference sequence). Trimming shortened V by 0 bases and J by 5 bases, and 8 bases separated the two germline ends.

This clone has just a few counts. The rearrangement joins TRBV14 to TRBJ2-5; D is ambiguous. V dropped 3 bases and J dropped 5 bases, with 7 bases sitting between them. In germline, CDR1 is SGHDN, CDR2 FVKESK. This CDR3 is built from 12 residues. The CDR3, as DNA: TGTGCCAGCAGCCACACGGCCGAGACCCAGTACTTC. Translating gives CASSHTAETQYF.

The CDR3 spells CSVVGVTSSEAFF. CDR3 nucleotide sequence: TGCAGCGTTGTCGGTGTTACGTCTTCTGAAGCTTTCTTT. The V and J genes are TRBV29-1 and TRBJ1-1, with D unclear. Germline V gene sequence: CDR1 SQVTM, CDR2 ANQGSEA. CDR3 length: 13 amino acids. V was trimmed by 4 bases and J by 6 bases, leaving 15 bases between them.

The gene calls are TRBV5-4 and TRBJ2-7; D possibly uses TRBD1 or TRBD2 (5 bases each). V shed 4 bases and J shed 5 bases, with 10 bases lying between them. The CDR3 runs 12 residues. Germline CDR1 SGHNT, CDR2 YYREEE (reference sequence). Written as DNA, the CDR3 is TGTGCCAGCAGCCCGGGACGGCACGAGCAGTACTTC. The encoded protein is CASSPGRHEQYF.

V gene TRBV27 combines with J gene TRBJ1-2; D perhaps matches TRBD1 (6 bases). This CDR3 contains 14 residues. Per the germline V gene, CDR1 is MNHEY and CDR2 is SMNVEV (reference sequence). Between the trimmed V and J ends, which lost 3 bases and 6 bases, there was a span of 14 bases. The CDR3 sequence is CASSLRGGGNGYTF. In DNA form, the CDR3 reads TGTGCCAGCAGTTTGCGTGGAGGGGGAAATGGCTACACCTTC.

This clone appeared a few times. This chain uses TRBV5-6 with TRBJ2-7, with D perhaps TRBD1 (6 bases). CDR3 length: 15 amino acids. Germline-derived CDR1 and CDR2 are SGHDT and YYEEEE. Between the trimmed V and J ends, which lost 3 bases and 2 bases, there was a span of 15 bases. In DNA, the CDR3 is TGTGCCAGCAGCTCGACCCGGGACAATCCCTACGAGCAGTACTTC. Amino acids: CASSSTRDNPYEQYF.

As DNA, the CDR3 is TGTGCCAGCAGTTTACGCGGGAAAGAGACCCAGTACTTC. It is translated as CASSLRGKETQYF. The chain carries TRBV27 and TRBJ2-5; TRBD2 is a possible D gene (6 bases). The CDR3 totals 13 residues. The ends were cut back, 2 bases at V and 3 bases at J, with 7 bases in the middle. Per the germline V gene, CDR1 is MNHEY and CDR2 is SMNVEV (reference sequence).

V usage is TRBV9 and J usage is TRBJ2-5; D is unresolved. The V gene lost 0 bases and the J gene lost 5 bases, with 8 bases spanning the gap. Germline V gene data show CDR1 as SGDLS and CDR2 as YYNGEE. This CDR3 is 13 amino acids long. CDR3 nucleotides: TGTGCCAGCAGCGTAGTTCCGGAGGAGACCCAGTACTTC. Translated: CASSVVPEETQYF.

The sample holds a few counts of this clone. The V and J genes are TRBV29-1 and TRBJ1-5; 9 positions agree with TRBD1. After removal of 6 bases from V and 8 bases from J, the junction contained 5 bases not matched to a gene. The germline gives CDR1 SQVTM, CDR2 ANQGSEA. The length of the CDR3 is 12 residues. CDR3 DNA: TGCAGCGTCTCAACAGGGGGCGAGCCCCAGCATTTT. Translation: CSVSTGGEPQHF.

This clone was detected only a few times. This chain connects TRBV29-1 to TRBJ2-1; 9 nucleotides line up with TRBD1. Germline V CDR1 and CDR2: SQVTM, ANQGSEA. V shed 5 bases and J 1 base; nucleotides not matched to a gene: 3. CDR3 size: 14 residues. CDR3 DNA: TGCAGCGTTCCCGGACAGGGGTCCTACAATGAGCAGTTCTTC. Protein: CSVPGQGSYNEQFF.

This clone was picked up a small number of times. The chain has TRBV23-1 and TRBJ2-2, with 7 bases aligning to TRBD1. TRBV23-1 is an ORF for which the function is uncertain. This CDR3 is built from 16 residues. V lost 1 base and J lost 5; bases outside the gene matches: 7. CDR3 sequence: CASSQLGQCDTGELFF. CDR3 bases: TGCGCCAGCAGTCAATTGGGACAGTGTGATACCGGGGAGCTGTTTTTT.

The V gene is TRBV29-1, the J gene TRBJ2-7, with 8 bases lining up with TRBD1. The V gene end was trimmed by 6 bases and the J gene end by 3 bases; junction bases not matched to a gene: 7. Germline V gene data show CDR1 as SQVTM and CDR2 as ANQGSEA. The CDR3 has 13 residues. CDR3 nucleotide sequence: TGCAGCGTGCCCACTGGACAGGGCTACGAGCAGTACTTC. As protein: CSVPTGQGYEQYF.

This chain links TRBV6-1 with TRBJ1-2, with TRBD1 as a possible D gene (5 bases). This CDR3 contains 14 residues. Germline V gene sequence: CDR1 MNHNS, CDR2 SASEGT. Trimming pared 3 bases from V and 8 bases from J, leaving 16 bases between. The CDR3 loop is CASSDVTDQGGYTF. CDR3 coding DNA: TGTGCCAGCAGTGACGTGACAGACCAAGGGGGCTACACCTTC.

The chain recombines TRBV5-6 with TRBJ1-5; D remains unclear. V was trimmed by 2 bases and J by 0 bases, leaving 15 bases between them. Germline V gene data show CDR1 as SGHDT and CDR2 as YYEEEE. The length of the CDR3 is 17 residues. CDR3 sequence: CASSFGWGPYSNQPQHF. CDR3 nucleotide sequence: TGTGCCAGCAGCTTTGGGTGGGGTCCTTATAGCAATCAGCCCCAGCATTTT. The whole variable domain, remainder taken from reference TRBV5-6 and TRBJ1-5, is DAGVTQSPTHLIKTRGQQVTLRCSPKSGHDTVSWYQQALGQGPQFIFQYYEEEERQRGNFPDRFSGHQFPNYSSELNVNALLLGDSALYLCASSFGWGPYSNQPQHFGDGTRLSIL.

The rearrangement links TRBV30 to TRBJ1-2, with a tentative D call TRBD1 (6 bases). This CDR3 spans 13 amino acids. The V end lost 3 bases, the J end lost 8 bases, and 16 bases lay between the germline ends. The V gene's germline CDR1 is GTSNPN and CDR2 SVGIG (reference sequence). Written as DNA, the CDR3 is TGTGCCTGGAGCGACCCGACAGGCGACGGCTACACCTTC. It is translated as CAWSDPTGDGYTF.

This clone was seen more than once but under ten times. The V and J genes are TRBV4-1 and TRBJ1-5, with a tentative D call TRBD1 (6 bases). CDR3 length: 15 residues. Trimming left V 4 bases short and J 0 bases short, with 10 bases between. In germline, CDR1 is MGHRA, CDR2 YSYEKL. CDR3 sequence (DNA): TGCGCCAGCAGCCTCAGGGGCCATAGCAATCAGCCCCAGCATTTT. Protein: CASSLRGHSNQPQHF.

J is TRBJ1-5 and V is TRBV7-3; 8 nucleotides agree with TRBD1. J lost 0 bases, V lost 4 bases, and 17 bases had no gene match. Per germline, CDR1 SGHTA and CDR2 FQGTGA. This CDR3 comprises 20 residues. Written as DNA, the CDR3 is TGTGCCAGCAGCTCCTGCTACAGGGGGATGGTTTTCGCTAGCAATCAGCCCCAGCATTTT. Its protein product is CASSSCYRGMVFASNQPQHF.

The genes are TRBV29-1 and TRBJ2-7; no definite D call. There are 15 residues in the CDR3. V dropped 0 bases and J dropped 2 bases, with 14 bases sitting between them. Germline V gene sequence: CDR1 SQVTM, CDR2 ANQGSEA. The CDR3 here is CSVEDRSRLPYEQYF. The CDR3 DNA follows: TGCAGCGTTGAAGATCGCTCCCGGCTCCCCTACGAGCAGTACTTC.